This T cell receptor beta chain derives from a study of T cell changes during pregnancy in multiple sclerosis. The germline V gene has CDR1 SGHTA and CDR2 FQGNSA. This CDR3 contains 13 residues. Trimming pared 6 bases from V and 1 base from J, leaving 7 bases between. Here immunoSEQ multiplex PCR was the method, and the copy in TCRdb shows in-frame clones only, minus some. The data hold 35,000 to 45,000 clones, with approximately 92% observed a single time. This receptor was obtained from a female donor in good health, enrolled as a control in a pregnancy study. The rearrangement links TRBV7-2 to TRBJ1-5; a possible D gene is TRBD1 (6 bases). The starting material was CD4+ T cells from peripheral blood mononuclear cells, obtained after pregnancy. As DNA, the CDR3 is TGTGCCAGCAGGGGACAAAGCAATCAGCCCCAGCATTTT. Protein: CASRGQSNQPQHF.